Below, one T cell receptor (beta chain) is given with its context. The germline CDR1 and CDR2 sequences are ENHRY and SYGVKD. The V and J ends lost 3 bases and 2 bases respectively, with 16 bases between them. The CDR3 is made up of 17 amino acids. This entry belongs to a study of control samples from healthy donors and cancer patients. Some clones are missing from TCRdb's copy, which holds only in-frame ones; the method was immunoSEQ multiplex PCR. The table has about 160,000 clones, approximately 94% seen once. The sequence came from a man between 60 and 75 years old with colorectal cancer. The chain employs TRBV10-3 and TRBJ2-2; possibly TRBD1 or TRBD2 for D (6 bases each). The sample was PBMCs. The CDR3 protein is CAISDLGGGPNTGELFF. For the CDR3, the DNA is TGTGCCATCAGTGATTTGGGTGGGGGGCCAAACACCGGGGAGCTGTTTTTT.